This T cell receptor (beta chain) is drawn from a study of T cells in tuberculosis. The wider study: T cells were selected with CD1B tetramers loaded with glucose monomycolate. Blood was taken before or within 7 days of anti-tuberculosis therapy. Study results and caveats: The TCR-beta difference was not significant; alpha differences partly reflected length.

From germline, CDR1 is SGHTA and CDR2 FQGNSA. The CDR3 consists of 14 residues. The V end lost 5 bases, the J end lost 10 bases, and 15 bases lay between the germline ends. Time point: new active TB diagnosis, blood taken before or within 7 days of starting treatment. Each clinical donor contributed on average around 100,000 T cells from unsorted cryopreserved PBMC. The protocol was immunoSEQ multiplex PCR, while the TCRdb copy is restricted to in-frame clones and leaves out a portion. The repertoire holds tens of thousands of clones, 90% to 95% seen once, with about 1.5% in the top ten. Concerning this clone: The antigen is not known.

The source material was PBMCs, sampled at tuberculosis diagnosis. This chain joins TRBV7-2 and TRBJ1-6, with D perhaps matching TRBD1 (6 bases). The receptor comes from an adult with tuberculosis. The CDR3 region has the DNA TGTGCCAGCAGCAGAAGGCAGGGGATCTCACCCCTCCACTTT. Translated, it gives CASSRRQGISPLHF.